This TCR beta chain comes out of a study of synovial regulatory T cells in juvenile arthritis (dated by TCRdb to the mid-2010s). For the wider study: Of the sequenced patients, five to seven received methotrexate, one received methotrexate plus infliximab, three were therapy-naive, and one had no treatment information. The study compared TCRbeta CDR3 repertoires of blood iaTreg cells, other blood Treg cells and synovial fluid Treg cells from matched patient samples. Although effector T cell subsets in the cohort were also sequenced for comparisons, the Treg dataset on its own covers only blood and synovial fluid Treg cells. The TCR repertoire comparisons covered Treg and Teff subsets from over ten JIA patients with active disease. The study at large found these results: Synovial Treg cells shared more CDR3 sequences with iaTreg cells than with other blood Treg cells, and Chao-Jaccard similarity confirmed that synovial Treg cells were more closely related to iaTreg cells. Across patients, iaTreg TCR repertoires were largely private, and these iaTreg repertoires partially overlapped with synovial Teff and blood CPL repertoires.

This clone is medium-sized (0.01 to 0.1%) by frequency; its count is not recorded. This clone's antigen is unknown. The CDR3 has 13 amino acids, counting the end cysteine and phenylalanine. Nucleotide data are not available. Via the germline V gene (reference sequence), CDR1 is SEHNR and CDR2 FQNEAQ. For each patient with active arthritis, synovial fluid was collected together with matched peripheral blood, and this synovial fluid made up the synovial samples. TCR repertoire donors were approximately eleven juvenile idiopathic arthritis patients with active disease who had not reached inactive disease, 3 polyarticular and 8 oligoarticular. The median age of the TCR-sequenced patients was just under 12 years (range 2.4-22.9), and their median disease duration was roughly seven years (range 0.2-19.1). FOXP3 TSDR demethylation comparable to that of blood and healthy-donor Treg cells was observed in synovial Treg cells, supporting bona fide regulatory lineage commitment. Samples for TCR repertoire analysis were collected at two centres in Italy.

Library method: the immunoSEQ multiplex PCR assay. TCRbeta CDR3 sequencing was performed by Adaptive Biotechnologies. Per the source publication's procedure: To assess repertoire similarity, the researchers used the Chao-modified Jaccard index along with median clonotype overlap taken from 200 random subsamples at equal sample size. Similarity analyses used either productive nucleotide sequences or in silico-translated amino acid sequences. Repertoires were compared using hierarchical clustering with single linkage and t-SNE, both based on Chao-modified Jaccard distances. Repertoire diversity was quantified with the Renyi index, after sample size normalisation, across a range of alpha values. TCRdb limited this immuneACCESS table to in-frame rearrangements with V and J called. A share of clones is missing; checked studies link under half to unresolved V genes, and the rest is unexplained. V, J and clone size were drawn from that table, and D and trimming were deduced from the DNA. In this sample's table one finds around 2,200 clones. The top ten clones comprise around a fifth of the sample.

This receptor was identified in a donor aged 2-30 years with juvenile idiopathic arthritis. In this chain, TRBV7-9 is recombined with TRBJ1-1. Sequences were obtained from Treg cells from the synovium. The CDR3 region: CASSFGRDTEAFF.